This TCR beta chain originates from a study of PD-1 blockade in classical Hodgkin lymphoma. This CDR3 region has 13 residues. Germline V gives CDR1 GTSNPN, CDR2 SVGIG (reference sequence). J was trimmed by 6 bases and V by 0 bases; bases with no gene match: 2. Specified time point: cycle 4 day 1 (C4D1), after around six weeks of nivolumab. Relapse after autologous stem cell transplantation occurred in every patient, and brentuximab vedotin exposure varied. Thawed PBMCs yielded CD4+ T cells through magnetic negative selection. Assay used: immunoSEQ multiplex PCR; TCRdb lists only in-frame clones, some missing. The data hold approximately 31,000 clones, with 84% observed a single time.

The clonotype originates from a human donor with classical Hodgkin lymphoma. This chain joins TRBV30 and TRBJ2-5; the match to TRBD1 covers 9 bases. The sample consisted of CD4+ T cells from blood, taken before the fourth cycle of nivolumab. The CDR3 nucleotides read TGTGCCTGGAGTGTACAGGGGGCGCAGACCCAGTACTTC. Translated: CAWSVQGAQTQYF.